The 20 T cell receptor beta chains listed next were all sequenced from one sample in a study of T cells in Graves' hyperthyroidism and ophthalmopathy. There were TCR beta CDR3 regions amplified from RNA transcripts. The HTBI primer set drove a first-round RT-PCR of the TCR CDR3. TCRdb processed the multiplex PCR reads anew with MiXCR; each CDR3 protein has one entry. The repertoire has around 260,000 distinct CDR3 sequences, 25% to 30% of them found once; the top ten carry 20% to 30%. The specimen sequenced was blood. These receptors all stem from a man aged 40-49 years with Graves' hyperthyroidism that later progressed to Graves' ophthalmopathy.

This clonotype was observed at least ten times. CDR3 DNA sequence: TGCGCCAGCAGCCAAAACGGACAGGGAAGAGTCTACGAGCAGTACTTC. Encoded protein: CASSQNGQGRVYEQYF. The V gene is TRBV4-1, the J gene TRBJ2-7; 8 nucleotides match TRBD1. CDR1 and CDR2 from the germline V gene are MGHRA and YSYEKL. V shed 2 bases, J shed 3 bases, and the junction held 9 bases outside the gene matches. There are 16 residues in the CDR3.

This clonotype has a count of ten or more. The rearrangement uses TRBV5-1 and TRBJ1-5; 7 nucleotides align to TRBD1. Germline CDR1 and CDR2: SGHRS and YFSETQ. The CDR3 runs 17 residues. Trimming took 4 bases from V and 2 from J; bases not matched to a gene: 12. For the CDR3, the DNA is TGCGCCAGCAGCCTAGCCGGAGGGGGCCCGGGCAATCAGCCCCAGCATTTT. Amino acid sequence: CASSLAGGGPGNQPQHF. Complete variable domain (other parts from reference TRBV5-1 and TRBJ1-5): KAGVTQTPRYLIKTRGQQVTLSCSPISGHRSVSWYQQTPGQGLQFLFEYFSETQRNKGNFPGRFSGRQFSNSRSEMNVSTLELGDSALYLCASSLAGGGPGNQPQHFGDGTRLSIL.

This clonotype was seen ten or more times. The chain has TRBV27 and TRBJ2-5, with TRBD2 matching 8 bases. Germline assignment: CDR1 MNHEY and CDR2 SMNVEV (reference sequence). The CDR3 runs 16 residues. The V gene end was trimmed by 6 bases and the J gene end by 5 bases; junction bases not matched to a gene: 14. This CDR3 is CASSSRGSGSIETQYF. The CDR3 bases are TGTGCCAGCAGCTCCCGAGGGAGCGGGAGTATCGAGACCCAGTACTTC.

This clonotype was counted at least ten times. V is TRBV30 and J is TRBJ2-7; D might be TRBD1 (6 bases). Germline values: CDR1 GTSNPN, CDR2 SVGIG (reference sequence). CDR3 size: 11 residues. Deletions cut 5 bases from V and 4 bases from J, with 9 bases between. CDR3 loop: CAWVQGYEQYF. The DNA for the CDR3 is TGTGCCTGGGTACAGGGATACGAGCAGTACTTC.

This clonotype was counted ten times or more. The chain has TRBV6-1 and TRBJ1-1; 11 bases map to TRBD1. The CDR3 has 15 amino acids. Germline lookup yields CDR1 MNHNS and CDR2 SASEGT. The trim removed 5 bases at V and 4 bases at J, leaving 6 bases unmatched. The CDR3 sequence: CASSPTGTGGTEAFF. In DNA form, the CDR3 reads TGTGCCAGCAGTCCAACCGGGACAGGGGGCACTGAAGCTTTCTTT.

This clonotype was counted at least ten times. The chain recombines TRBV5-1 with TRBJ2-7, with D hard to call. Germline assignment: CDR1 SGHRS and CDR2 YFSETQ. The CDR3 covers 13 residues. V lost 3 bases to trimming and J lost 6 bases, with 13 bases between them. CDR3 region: CASSSEAGSEQYF. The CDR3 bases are TGCGCCAGCAGCTCAGAGGCAGGATCCGAGCAGTACTTC. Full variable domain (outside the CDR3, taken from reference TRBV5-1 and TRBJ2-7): KAGVTQTPRYLIKTRGQQVTLSCSPISGHRSVSWYQQTPGQGLQFLFEYFSETQRNKGNFPGRFSGRQFSNSRSEMNVSTLELGDSALYLCASSSEAGSEQYFGPGTRLTVT.

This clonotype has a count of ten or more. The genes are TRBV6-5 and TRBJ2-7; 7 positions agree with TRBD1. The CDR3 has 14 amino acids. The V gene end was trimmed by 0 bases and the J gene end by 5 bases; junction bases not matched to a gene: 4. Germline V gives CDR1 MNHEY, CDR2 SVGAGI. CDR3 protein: CASSYSRTGNEQYF. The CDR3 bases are TGTGCCAGCAGTTACTCCAGGACAGGAAACGAGCAGTACTTC.

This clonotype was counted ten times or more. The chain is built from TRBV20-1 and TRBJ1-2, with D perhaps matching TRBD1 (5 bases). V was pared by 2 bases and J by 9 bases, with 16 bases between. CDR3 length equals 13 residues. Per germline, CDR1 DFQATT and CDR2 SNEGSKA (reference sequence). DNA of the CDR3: TGCAGTGCTAGATGGGACTTGGGGATTCGCTACACCTTC. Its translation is CSARWDLGIRYTF.

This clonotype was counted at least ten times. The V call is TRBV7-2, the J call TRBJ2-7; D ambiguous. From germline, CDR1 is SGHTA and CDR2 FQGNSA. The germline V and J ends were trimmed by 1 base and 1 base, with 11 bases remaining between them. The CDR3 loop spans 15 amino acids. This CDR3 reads CASSLVASKSYEQYF. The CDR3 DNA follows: TGTGCCAGCAGCTTAGTTGCGTCAAAATCCTACGAGCAGTACTTC.

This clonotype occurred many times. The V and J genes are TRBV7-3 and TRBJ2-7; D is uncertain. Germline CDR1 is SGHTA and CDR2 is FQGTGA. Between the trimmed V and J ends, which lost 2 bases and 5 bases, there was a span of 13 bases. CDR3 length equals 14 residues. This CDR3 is CASSLGGGVDEQYF. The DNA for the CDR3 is TGTGCCAGCAGCTTAGGCGGCGGTGTGGACGAGCAGTACTTC.

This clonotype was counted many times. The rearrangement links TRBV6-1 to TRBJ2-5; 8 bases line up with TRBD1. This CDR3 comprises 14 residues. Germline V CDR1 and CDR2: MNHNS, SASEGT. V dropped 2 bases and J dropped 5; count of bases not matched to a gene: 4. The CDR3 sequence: CASSEFGDRETQYF. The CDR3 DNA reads TGTGCCAGCAGTGAATTCGGGGACAGGGAGACCCAGTACTTC.

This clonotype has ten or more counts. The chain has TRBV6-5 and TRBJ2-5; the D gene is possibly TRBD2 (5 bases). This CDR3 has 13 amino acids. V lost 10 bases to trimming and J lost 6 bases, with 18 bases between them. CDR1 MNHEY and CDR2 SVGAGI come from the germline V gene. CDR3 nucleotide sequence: TGTGCCATTATAACATCTAGCTTAAAGACCCAGTACTTC. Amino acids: CAIITSSLKTQYF.

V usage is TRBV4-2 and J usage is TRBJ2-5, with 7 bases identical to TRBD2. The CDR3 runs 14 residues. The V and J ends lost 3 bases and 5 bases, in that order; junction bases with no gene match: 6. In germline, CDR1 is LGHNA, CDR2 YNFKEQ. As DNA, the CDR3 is TGTGCCAGCAGCCACACCCTAGCGGCGGAGACCCAGTACTTC. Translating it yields CASSHTLAAETQYF.

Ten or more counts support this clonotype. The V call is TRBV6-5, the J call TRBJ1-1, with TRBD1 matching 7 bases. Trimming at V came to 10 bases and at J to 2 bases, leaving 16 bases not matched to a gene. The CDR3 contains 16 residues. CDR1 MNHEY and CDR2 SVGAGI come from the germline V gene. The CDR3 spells CATTPYRDRQNTEAFF. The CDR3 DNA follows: TGTGCCACCACCCCATACCGGGACAGACAAAACACTGAAGCTTTCTTT.

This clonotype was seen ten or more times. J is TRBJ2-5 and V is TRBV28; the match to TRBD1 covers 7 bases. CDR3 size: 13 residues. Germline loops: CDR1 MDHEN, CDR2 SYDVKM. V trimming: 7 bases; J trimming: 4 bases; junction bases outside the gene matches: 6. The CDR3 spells CASTRQGLETQYF. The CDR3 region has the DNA TGTGCCAGCACCAGACAGGGCTTAGAGACCCAGTACTTC.

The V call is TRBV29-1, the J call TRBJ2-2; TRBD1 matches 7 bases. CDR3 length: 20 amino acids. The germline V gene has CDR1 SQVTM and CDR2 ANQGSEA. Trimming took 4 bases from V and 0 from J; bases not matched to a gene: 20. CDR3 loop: CSVAWSGTALRAANTGELFF. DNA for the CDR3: TGCAGCGTTGCTTGGTCCGGGACAGCCCTTAGGGCTGCGAACACCGGGGAGCTGTTTTTT.

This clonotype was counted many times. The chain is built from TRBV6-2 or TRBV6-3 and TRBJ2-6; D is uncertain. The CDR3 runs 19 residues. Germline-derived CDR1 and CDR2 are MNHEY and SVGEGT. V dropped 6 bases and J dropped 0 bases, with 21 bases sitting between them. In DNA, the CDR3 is TGTGCCAGCAGCCTGCCACGAGTTCCTCCTTACTCTGGGGCCAACGTCCTGACTTTC. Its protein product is CASSLPRVPPYSGANVLTF.

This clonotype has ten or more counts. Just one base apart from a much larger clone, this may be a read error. The CDR3 sequence: CASGFEVPSNYGYIF. The CDR3 nucleotides are TGTGCTAGTGGTTTTGAAGTCCCCTCTAACTATGGCTACATCTTC. The V gene is TRBV12-5, the J gene TRBJ1-2; D gene ambiguous. The germline gives CDR1 LGHNT, CDR2 FRNRAP. The CDR3 has 15 amino acids.

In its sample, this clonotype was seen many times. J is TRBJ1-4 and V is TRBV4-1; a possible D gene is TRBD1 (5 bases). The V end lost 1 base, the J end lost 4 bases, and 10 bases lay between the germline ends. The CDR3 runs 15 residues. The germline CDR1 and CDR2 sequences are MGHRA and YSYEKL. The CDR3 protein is CASSQVGLSNEKLFF. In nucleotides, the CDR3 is TGCGCCAGCAGCCAAGTGGGGCTGAGTAATGAAAAACTGTTTTTT.

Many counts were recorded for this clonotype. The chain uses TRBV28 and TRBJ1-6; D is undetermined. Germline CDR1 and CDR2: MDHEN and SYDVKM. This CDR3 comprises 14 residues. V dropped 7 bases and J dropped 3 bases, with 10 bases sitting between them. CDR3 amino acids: CASTSPIYNSPLHF. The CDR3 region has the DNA TGTGCCAGCACCTCCCCCATCTATAATTCACCCCTCCACTTT.